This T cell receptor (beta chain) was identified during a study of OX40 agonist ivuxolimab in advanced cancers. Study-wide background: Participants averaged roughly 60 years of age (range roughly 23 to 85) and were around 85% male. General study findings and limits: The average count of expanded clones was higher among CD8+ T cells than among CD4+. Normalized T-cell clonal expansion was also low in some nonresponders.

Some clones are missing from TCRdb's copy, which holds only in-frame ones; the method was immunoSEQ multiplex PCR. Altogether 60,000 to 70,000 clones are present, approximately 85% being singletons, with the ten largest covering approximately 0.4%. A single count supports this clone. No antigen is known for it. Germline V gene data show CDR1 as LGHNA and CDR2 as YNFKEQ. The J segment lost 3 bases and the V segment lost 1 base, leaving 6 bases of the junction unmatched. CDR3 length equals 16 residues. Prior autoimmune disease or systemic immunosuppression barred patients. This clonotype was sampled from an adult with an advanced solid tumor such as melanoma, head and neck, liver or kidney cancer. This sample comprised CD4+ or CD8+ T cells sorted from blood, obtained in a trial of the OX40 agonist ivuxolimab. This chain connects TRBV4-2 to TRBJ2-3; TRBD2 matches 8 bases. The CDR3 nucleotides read TGTGCCAGCAGCCAAGTCCTGGCTAGCGGGACAGATACGCAGTATTTT. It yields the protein CASSQVLASGTDTQYF.